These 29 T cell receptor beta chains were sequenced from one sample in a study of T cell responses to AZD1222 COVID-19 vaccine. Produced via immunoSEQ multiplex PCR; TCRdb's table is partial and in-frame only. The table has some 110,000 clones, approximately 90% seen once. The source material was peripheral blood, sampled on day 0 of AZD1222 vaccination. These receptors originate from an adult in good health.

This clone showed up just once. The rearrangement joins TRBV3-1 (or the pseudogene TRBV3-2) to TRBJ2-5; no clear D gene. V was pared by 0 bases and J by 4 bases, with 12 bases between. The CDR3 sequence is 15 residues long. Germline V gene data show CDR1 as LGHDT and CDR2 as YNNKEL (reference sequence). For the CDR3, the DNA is TGTGCCAGCAGCCAAGATCTGGGGTACACAGAGACCCAGTACTTC. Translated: CASSQDLGYTETQYF.

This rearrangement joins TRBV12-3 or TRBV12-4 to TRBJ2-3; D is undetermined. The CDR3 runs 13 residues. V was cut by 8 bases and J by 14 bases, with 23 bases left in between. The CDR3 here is CASSPGSPPSTYF. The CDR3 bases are TGTGCCAGCTCCCCCGGCTCTCCGCCCTCAACGTATTTT.

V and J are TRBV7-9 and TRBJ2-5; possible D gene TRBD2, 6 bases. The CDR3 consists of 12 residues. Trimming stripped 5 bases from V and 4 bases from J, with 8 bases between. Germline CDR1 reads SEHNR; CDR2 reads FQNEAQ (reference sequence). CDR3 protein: CASSQEGETQYF. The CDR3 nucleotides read TGTGCCAGCAGCCAGGAGGGAGAGACCCAGTACTTC. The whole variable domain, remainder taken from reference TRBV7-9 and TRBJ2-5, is DTGVSQNPRHKITKRGQNVTFRCDPISEHNRLYWYRQTLGQGPEFLTYFQNEAQLEKSRLLSDRFSAERPKGSFSTLEIQRTEQGDSAMYLCASSQEGETQYFGPGTRLLVL.

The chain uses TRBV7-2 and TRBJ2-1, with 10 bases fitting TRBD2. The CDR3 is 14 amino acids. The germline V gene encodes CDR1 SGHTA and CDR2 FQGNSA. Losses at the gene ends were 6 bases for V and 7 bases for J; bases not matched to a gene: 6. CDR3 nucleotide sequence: TGTGCCAGCAGTTCGGGACTAGCGTGGAATGAGCAGTTCTTC. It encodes CASSSGLAWNEQFF.

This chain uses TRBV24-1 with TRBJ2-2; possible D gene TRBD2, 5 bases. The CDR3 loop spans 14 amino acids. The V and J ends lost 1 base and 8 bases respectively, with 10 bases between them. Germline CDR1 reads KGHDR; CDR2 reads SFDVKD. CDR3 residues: CATSDFGVTGELFF. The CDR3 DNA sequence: TGTGCCACCAGTGATTTCGGGGTTACTGGGGAGCTGTTTTTT.

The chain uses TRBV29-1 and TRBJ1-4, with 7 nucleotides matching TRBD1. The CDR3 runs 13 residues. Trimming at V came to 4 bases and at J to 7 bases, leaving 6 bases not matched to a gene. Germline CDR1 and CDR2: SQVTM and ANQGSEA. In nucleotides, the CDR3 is TGCAGCGTTGCAGGACAGGCGGCTGAAAAACTGTTTTTT. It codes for CSVAGQAAEKLFF.

CDR3 sequence reads: CASSFNTGELFF. The CDR3 DNA sequence: TGTGCCAGCAGTTTTAACACCGGGGAGCTGTTTTTT. The V and J genes are TRBV12-3 or TRBV12-4 and TRBJ2-2; no definite D call. The CDR3 has 12 amino acids. V lost 3 bases to trimming and J lost 2 bases, with 1 base between them.

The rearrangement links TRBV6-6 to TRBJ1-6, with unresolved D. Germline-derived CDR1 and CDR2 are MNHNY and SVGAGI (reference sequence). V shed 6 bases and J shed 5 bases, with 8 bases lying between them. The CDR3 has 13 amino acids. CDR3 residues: CASRGANNSPLHF. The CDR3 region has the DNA TGTGCCAGCAGGGGCGCCAATAATTCACCCCTCCACTTT.

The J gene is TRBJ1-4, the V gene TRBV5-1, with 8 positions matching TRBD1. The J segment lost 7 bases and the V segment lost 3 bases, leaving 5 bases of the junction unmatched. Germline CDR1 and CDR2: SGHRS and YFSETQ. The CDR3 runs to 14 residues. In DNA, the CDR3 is TGCGCCAGCAGCTCCGGGACAGGAGCTGAAAAACTGTTTTTT. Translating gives CASSSGTGAEKLFF.

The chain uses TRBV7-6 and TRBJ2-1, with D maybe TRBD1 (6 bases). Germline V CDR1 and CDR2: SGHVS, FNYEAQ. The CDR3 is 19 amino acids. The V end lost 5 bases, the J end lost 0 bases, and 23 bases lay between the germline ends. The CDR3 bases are TGTGCCAGCAGCCCATCACGTGGGACATTTAAGAGCTCCTACAATGAGCAGTTCTTC. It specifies CASSPSRGTFKSSYNEQFF.

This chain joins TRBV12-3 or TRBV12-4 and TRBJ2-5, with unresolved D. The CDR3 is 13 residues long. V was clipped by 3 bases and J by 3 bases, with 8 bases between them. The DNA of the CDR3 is TGTGCCAGCAGTTTCAGGACCGAAGAGACCCAGTACTTC. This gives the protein CASSFRTEETQYF.

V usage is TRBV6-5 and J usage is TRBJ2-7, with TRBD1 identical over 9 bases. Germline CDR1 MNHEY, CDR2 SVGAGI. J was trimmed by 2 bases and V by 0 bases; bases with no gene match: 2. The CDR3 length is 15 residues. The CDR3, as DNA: TGTGCCAGCAGTTACTCGACAGGGGGGACCTACGAGCAGTACTTC. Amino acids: CASSYSTGGTYEQYF.

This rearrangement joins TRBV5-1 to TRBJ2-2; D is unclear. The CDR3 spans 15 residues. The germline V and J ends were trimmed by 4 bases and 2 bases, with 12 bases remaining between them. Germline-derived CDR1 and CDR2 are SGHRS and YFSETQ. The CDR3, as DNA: TGCGCCAGCAGCCCCGGGTCGGGTAACACCGGGGAGCTGTTTTTT. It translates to CASSPGSGNTGELFF.

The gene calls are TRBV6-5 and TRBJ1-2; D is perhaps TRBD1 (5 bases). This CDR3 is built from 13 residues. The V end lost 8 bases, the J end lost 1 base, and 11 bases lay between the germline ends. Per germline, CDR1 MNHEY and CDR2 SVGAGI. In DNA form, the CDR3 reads TGTGCCAGCTCCAAGGACAATAACTATGGCTACACCTTC. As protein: CASSKDNNYGYTF.

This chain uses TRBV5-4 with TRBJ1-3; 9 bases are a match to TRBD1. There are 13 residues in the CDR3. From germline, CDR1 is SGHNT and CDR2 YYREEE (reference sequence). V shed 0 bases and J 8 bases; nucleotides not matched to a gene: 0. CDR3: CASSLDRGHTIYF. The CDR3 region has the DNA TGTGCCAGCAGCTTGGACAGGGGGCACACCATATATTTT.

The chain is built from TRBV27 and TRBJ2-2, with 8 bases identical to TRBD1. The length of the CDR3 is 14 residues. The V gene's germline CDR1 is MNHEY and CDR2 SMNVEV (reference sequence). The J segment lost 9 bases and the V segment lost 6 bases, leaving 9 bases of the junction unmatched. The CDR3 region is CASSTQGGDWELFF. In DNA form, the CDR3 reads TGTGCCAGCAGCACACAGGGGGGTGATTGGGAGCTGTTTTTT.

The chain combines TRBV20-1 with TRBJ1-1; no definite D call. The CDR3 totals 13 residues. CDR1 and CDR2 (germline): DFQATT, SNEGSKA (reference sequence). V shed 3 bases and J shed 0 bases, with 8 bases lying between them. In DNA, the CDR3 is TGCAGTGCTAGTCATCCATTGAACACTGAAGCTTTCTTT. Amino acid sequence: CSASHPLNTEAFF.

CDR3 region: CASSPGQNYGYTF. The CDR3 nucleotides are TGTGCCAGCAGCCCGGGACAGAACTATGGCTACACCTTC. This sequence joins TRBV7-9 and TRBJ1-2; 7 bases are a match to TRBD1. The ends lost 5 bases at V and 2 bases at J; junction bases unmatched: 2. CDR3 size: 13 residues. CDR1 is SEHNR and CDR2 is FQNEAQ in the germline V gene (reference sequence).

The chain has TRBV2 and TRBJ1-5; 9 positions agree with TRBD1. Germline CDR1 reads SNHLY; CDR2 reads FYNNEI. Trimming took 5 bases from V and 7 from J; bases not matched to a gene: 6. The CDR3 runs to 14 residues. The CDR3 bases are TGTGCCAGCAGTCAAACAGGGGGCTGGCAGCCCCAGCATTTT. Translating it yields CASSQTGGWQPQHF. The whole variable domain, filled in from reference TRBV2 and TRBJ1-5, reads EPEVTQTPSHQVTQMGQEVILRCVPISNHLYFYWYRQILGQKVEFLVSFYNNEISEKSEIFDDQFSVERPDGSNFTLKIRSTKLEDSAMYFCASSQTGGWQPQHFGDGTRLSIL.

CDR3 coding DNA: TGTGCCACCAGTGATTCCGGCCCGGCCTCCTACAATGAGCAGTTCTTC. This encodes CATSDSGPASYNEQFF. The chain couples TRBV24-1 to TRBJ2-1; D is ambiguous. CDR1 is KGHDR and CDR2 is SFDVKD in the germline V gene. Trimming took off 2 bases at V and 0 bases at J, with 10 bases between the two ends. The CDR3 totals 16 residues.

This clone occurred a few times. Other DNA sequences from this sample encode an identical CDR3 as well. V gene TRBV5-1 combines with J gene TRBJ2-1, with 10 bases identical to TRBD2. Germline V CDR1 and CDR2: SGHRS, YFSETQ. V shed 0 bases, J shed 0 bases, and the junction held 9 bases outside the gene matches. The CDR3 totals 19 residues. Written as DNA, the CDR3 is TGCGCCAGCAGCTTGGGTAGCGGGGGGTCCCTAAGCTCCTACAATGAGCAGTTCTTC. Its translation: CASSLGSGGSLSSYNEQFF.

CDR3 in amino acids: CASSPRSGTSGYEQYF. DNA of the CDR3: TGTGCCAGCTCACCAAGGAGCGGGACTAGCGGCTACGAGCAGTACTTC. The chain recombines TRBV18 with TRBJ2-7, with 11 bases identical to TRBD2. Germline trimming cut 2 bases from V and 3 bases from J; bases unmatched to any gene: 6. This CDR3 has 16 residues. Germline V gives CDR1 KGHSH, CDR2 LQKENI.

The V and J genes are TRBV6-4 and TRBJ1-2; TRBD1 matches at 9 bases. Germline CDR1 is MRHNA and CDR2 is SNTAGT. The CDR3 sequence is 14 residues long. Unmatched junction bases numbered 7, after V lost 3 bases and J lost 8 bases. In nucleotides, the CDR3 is TGTGCCAGCAGTGAGCCGGGACAGGGTTCGGGCTACACCTTC. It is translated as CASSEPGQGSGYTF.

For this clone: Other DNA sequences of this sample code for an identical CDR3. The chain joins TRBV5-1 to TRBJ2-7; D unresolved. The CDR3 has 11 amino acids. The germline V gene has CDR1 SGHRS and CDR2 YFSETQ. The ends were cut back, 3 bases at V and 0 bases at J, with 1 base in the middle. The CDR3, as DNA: TGCGCCAGCAGCTCCTCCTACGAGCAGTACTTC. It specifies CASSSSYEQYF. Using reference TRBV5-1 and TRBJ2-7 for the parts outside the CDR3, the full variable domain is KAGVTQTPRYLIKTRGQQVTLSCSPISGHRSVSWYQQTPGQGLQFLFEYFSETQRNKGNFPGRFSGRQFSNSRSEMNVSTLELGDSALYLCASSSSYEQYFGPGTRLTVT.

CDR3 protein: CASSFQREYPYEQYF. CDR3 sequence (DNA): TGTGCCAGCAGTTTCCAGCGGGAGTACCCCTACGAGCAGTACTTC. This chain uses TRBV28 with TRBJ2-7; 8 bases agree with TRBD2. V shed 3 bases and J 2 bases; nucleotides not matched to a gene: 6. CDR1 MDHEN and CDR2 SYDVKM come from the germline V gene. The CDR3 contains 15 residues. The variable domain in full, completed from reference TRBV28 and TRBJ2-7, reads DVKVTQSSRYLVKRTGEKVFLECVQDMDHENMFWYRQDPGLGLRLIYFSYDVKMKEKGDIPEGYSVSREKKERFSLILESASTNQTSMYLCASSFQREYPYEQYFGPGTRLTVT.

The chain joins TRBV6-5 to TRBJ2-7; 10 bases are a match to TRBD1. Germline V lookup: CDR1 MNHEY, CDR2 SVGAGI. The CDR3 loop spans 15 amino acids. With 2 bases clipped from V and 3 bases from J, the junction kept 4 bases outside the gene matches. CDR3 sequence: CASSYGTGANYEQYF. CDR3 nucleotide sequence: TGTGCCAGCAGTTACGGGACAGGGGCGAACTACGAGCAGTACTTC.

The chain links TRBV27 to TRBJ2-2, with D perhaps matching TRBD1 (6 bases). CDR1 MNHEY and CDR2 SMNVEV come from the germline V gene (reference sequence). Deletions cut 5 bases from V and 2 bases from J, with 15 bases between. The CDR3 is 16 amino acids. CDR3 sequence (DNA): TGTGCCAGCAGTCCCTTAGGACAGAGTAACACCGGGGAGCTGTTTTTT. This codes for CASSPLGQSNTGELFF.

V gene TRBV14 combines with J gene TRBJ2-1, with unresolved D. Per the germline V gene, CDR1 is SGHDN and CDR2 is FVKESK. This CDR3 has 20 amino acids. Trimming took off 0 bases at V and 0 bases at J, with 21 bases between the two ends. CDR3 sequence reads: CASSQDLPGVAAASYNEQFF. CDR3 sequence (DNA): TGTGCCAGCAGCCAAGATCTCCCTGGGGTGGCGGCAGCCTCCTACAATGAGCAGTTCTTC.

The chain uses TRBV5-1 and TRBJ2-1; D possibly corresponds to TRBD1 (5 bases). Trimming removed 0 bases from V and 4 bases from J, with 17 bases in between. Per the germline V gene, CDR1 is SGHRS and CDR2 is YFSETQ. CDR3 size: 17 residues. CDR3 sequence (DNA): TGCGCCAGCAGCTTGGTGGGCGGACAACCAGGATACAATGAGCAGTTCTTC. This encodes CASSLVGGQPGYNEQFF.